Shown below are 30 T cell receptor beta chains from a single sample sequenced in a study of persistence of HIV-infected CD4 T cells. No antigen is known for these receptors. The libraries were made with immunoSEQ version 4 in survey mode. This table comes from immunoSEQ multiplex PCR, and its TCRdb copy is limited to in-frame clones, with some not included. Among under 50,000 clones, roughly 92% were seen once, and the ten largest hold around 1.8%. Anti-CD3/anti-CD28 beads served as a nonspecific positive control stimulus. Responding CD4+ T cells were sorted by upregulation of both CD40 ligand and CD69. The source was CD4+ T cells sorted from PBMCs after roughly 19-hour stimulation, collected from a patient who received antiretroviral therapy. The receptors come from an adult man with HIV who was CMV-seropositive.

This clone was seen a handful of times. The chain recombines TRBV10-1 with TRBJ2-7; 7 nucleotides line up with TRBD2. The junction had 14 bases not matched to a gene; V was cut back by 8 bases and J by 7 bases. This CDR3 spans 14 amino acids. Germline CDR1 WNHNN, CDR2 SYGVQD (reference sequence). The CDR3 coding sequence is TGCGCCAGCGGCCCCGGGGGGACCCCTCCGGAGCAGTACTTC. Translated, it gives CASGPGGTPPEQYF.

J is TRBJ2-3 and V is TRBV4-1; either TRBD1 or TRBD2 may fit D (6 bases each). Germline CDR1 MGHRA, CDR2 YSYEKL. Trimming stripped 0 bases from V and 0 bases from J, with 19 bases between. The CDR3 contains 19 residues. The CDR3 region is CASSQDKRGAPTSTDTQYF. The CDR3 DNA is TGCGCCAGCAGCCAAGATAAGAGGGGGGCACCTACTAGCACAGATACGCAGTATTTT.

The chain couples TRBV6-1 to TRBJ2-2; unclear D gene. The CDR3 runs 13 residues. Germline CDR1 is MNHNS and CDR2 is SASEGT. V lost 3 bases and J 3 bases, leaving 5 bases between the germline ends. DNA for the CDR3: TGTGCCAGCAGTGAGCAAGACACCGGGGAGCTGTTTTTT. This codes for CASSEQDTGELFF.

The chain carries TRBV6-1 and TRBJ1-1; D call uncertain. The germline V and J ends were trimmed by 0 bases and 10 bases, with 12 bases remaining between them. Germline CDR1 reads MNHNS; CDR2 reads SASEGT. This CDR3 region has 13 residues. Written as DNA, the CDR3 is TGTGCCAGCAGTGAAGCACCCGGGTTGGTAGCTTTCTTT. Its protein is CASSEAPGLVAFF.

The V call is TRBV6-1, the J call TRBJ1-5; 7 bases line up with TRBD1. This CDR3 is 13 amino acids long. The germline V gene has CDR1 MNHNS and CDR2 SASEGT. V lost 9 bases, J lost 5 bases, and 7 bases stayed unmatched. CDR3 in amino acids: CASTGTEYQPQHF. The DNA of the CDR3 is TGTGCCAGTACCGGGACAGAGTATCAGCCCCAGCATTTT.

V and J are TRBV28 and TRBJ2-7; 10 bases match TRBD1. After removal of 6 bases from V and 7 bases from J, the junction contained 6 bases not matched to a gene. Germline-derived CDR1 and CDR2 are MDHEN and SYDVKM. The CDR3 length is 13 residues. Here the CDR3 reads CASRRQGAREQYF. CDR3 nucleotides: TGTGCCAGCAGAAGACAGGGGGCAAGGGAGCAGTACTTC.

The chain couples TRBV9 to TRBJ1-1; 9 positions agree with TRBD1. This CDR3 comprises 16 residues. After removal of 7 bases from V and 4 bases from J, the junction contained 14 bases not matched to a gene. Germline V gene data show CDR1 as SGDLS and CDR2 as YYNGEE. The CDR3 DNA reads as TGTGCCAGCGGACTACAGGCGACAGGGGGTTTCACTGAAGCTTTCTTT. It is translated as CASGLQATGGFTEAFF.

V is TRBV28 and J is TRBJ1-2, with 7 bases matching TRBD1. Germline trimming cut 5 bases from V and 3 bases from J; bases unmatched to any gene: 9. CDR3 length equals 15 residues. Germline CDR1 MDHEN, CDR2 SYDVKM. CDR3 loop: CASSRSRGRDYGYTF. The DNA for the CDR3 is TGTGCCAGCAGTCGGTCGAGGGGGCGCGACTATGGCTACACCTTC.

V is TRBV28 and J is TRBJ2-2; 8 nucleotides align to TRBD1. J lost 6 bases, V lost 5 bases, and 8 bases had no gene match. CDR3 length equals 15 residues. CDR1 and CDR2 (germline): MDHEN, SYDVKM. The CDR3 protein is CASSPRQGWAGELFF. The CDR3 DNA is TGTGCCAGCAGTCCCCGACAGGGGTGGGCCGGGGAGCTGTTTTTT.

The CDR3 DNA reads TGCAGCGTAACGGTCGCGGGCACCGGGGAGCTGTTTTTT. It specifies CSVTVAGTGELFF. The genes are TRBV29-1 and TRBJ2-2; D may be TRBD2 (5 bases). Germline loops: CDR1 SQVTM, CDR2 ANQGSEA. The V end was cut by 6 bases, the J end by 4 bases, with 12 bases between. CDR3 size: 13 residues.

V is TRBV6-1 and J is TRBJ2-5; weak D call: TRBD2 (6 bases). The CDR3 covers 14 residues. Germline V gives CDR1 MNHNS, CDR2 SASEGT. Trimming took off 3 bases at V and 7 bases at J, with 15 bases between the two ends. This chain's CDR3 is CASSDGGTLGTQYF. CDR3 coding DNA: TGTGCCAGCAGTGATGGAGGGACCTTGGGGACCCAGTACTTC.

The chain recombines TRBV6-5 with TRBJ1-2; 7 nucleotides match TRBD1. After removal of 0 bases from V and 8 bases from J, the junction contained 9 bases not matched to a gene. The germline V gene encodes CDR1 MNHEY and CDR2 SVGAGI. This CDR3 comprises 15 residues. CDR3 DNA: TGTGCCAGCAGTTACTCGCGAAGACAGGGTTACGGCTACACCTTC. Protein product: CASSYSRRQGYGYTF.

CDR3 DNA: TGCGCCAGCTACCCACAGGGGACCGGGGAGCTGTTTTTT. Translated: CASYPQGTGELFF. The V call is TRBV5-1, the J call TRBJ2-2, with TRBD1 identical over 7 bases. Germline values: CDR1 SGHRS, CDR2 YFSETQ. V lost 7 bases to trimming and J lost 5 bases; unmatched junction nucleotides: 5. This CDR3 has 13 amino acids. Complete variable domain (other parts from reference TRBV5-1 and TRBJ2-2): KAGVTQTPRYLIKTRGQQVTLSCSPISGHRSVSWYQQTPGQGLQFLFEYFSETQRNKGNFPGRFSGRQFSNSRSEMNVSTLELGDSALYLCASYPQGTGELFFGEGSRLTVL.

The rearrangement links TRBV2 to TRBJ1-5, with 8 bases that match TRBD1. This CDR3 has 16 residues. Germline V gives CDR1 SNHLY, CDR2 FYNNEI. The V gene end was trimmed by 4 bases and the J gene end by 1 base; junction bases not matched to a gene: 6. CDR3 bases: TGTGCCAGCAGTGCCCAGGGGGCGGGGAGCAATCAGCCCCAGCATTTT. Translation: CASSAQGAGSNQPQHF.

The genes are TRBV6-5 and TRBJ2-3; the D gene is possibly TRBD2 (5 bases). Germline V gene sequence: CDR1 MNHEY, CDR2 SVGAGI. CDR3 size: 14 residues. Trimming cost V 4 bases and J 2 bases, with 10 bases left between them. Here the CDR3 reads CASSLDWYTDTQYF. CDR3 nucleotide sequence: TGTGCCAGCAGTTTGGACTGGTACACAGATACGCAGTATTTT.

The chain has TRBV18 and TRBJ1-5, with D tentatively TRBD1 (5 bases). Deletions cut 5 bases from V and 2 bases from J, with 10 bases between. This CDR3 is built from 14 residues. Germline loops: CDR1 KGHSH, CDR2 LQKENI. The CDR3 coding sequence is TGTGCCAGCTCATTTCAGGGTGGCAATCAGCCCCAGCATTTT. Translating it yields CASSFQGGNQPQHF.

About this clone itself: Different DNA sequences within this sample yield the same CDR3. V and J are TRBV7-9 and TRBJ1-4; unclear D gene. V lost 1 base and J lost 8, with 5 bases in between. This CDR3 region has 12 residues. Germline CDR1 is SEHNR and CDR2 is FQNEAQ (reference sequence). The CDR3 protein is CASSLVGEKLFF. The CDR3 region has the DNA TGTGCCAGCAGCTTAGTAGGGGAAAAACTGTTTTTT.

The rearrangement uses TRBV11-1 and TRBJ1-6; 11 nucleotides align to TRBD1. Germline V lookup: CDR1 SGHAT, CDR2 FQDESV (reference sequence). The V segment lost 5 bases and the J segment 10 bases; nucleotides outside the gene matches: 4. The CDR3 runs 14 residues. The CDR3 here is CASSRTGGRSPLHF. CDR3 bases: TGTGCCAGCAGCCGGACAGGGGGCCGGTCACCCCTCCACTTT.

V gene TRBV6-5 combines with J gene TRBJ1-1; no reliable D call. Germline V gene sequence: CDR1 MNHEY, CDR2 SVGAGI. V was cut by 6 bases and J by 5 bases, with 13 bases left in between. This CDR3 has 13 amino acids. The CDR3 loop reads CASRILSLTEAFF. The CDR3 nucleotides read TGTGCCAGCAGGATACTGAGTTTGACTGAAGCTTTCTTT.

CDR3 nucleotide sequence: TGTGCCAGCTCACCAACAGGGACACGCGGGATTTCACCCCTCCACTTT. This sequence encodes CASSPTGTRGISPLHF. The chain has TRBV18 and TRBJ1-6; D might be TRBD1 (6 bases). The CDR3 is 16 residues long. V was pared by 2 bases and J by 9 bases, with 17 bases between. Germline values: CDR1 KGHSH, CDR2 LQKENI.

The CDR3 loop reads CASSLNGPGEAFF. CDR3 nucleotide sequence: TGTGCCAGCAGCTTAAACGGCCCAGGGGAAGCTTTCTTT. The chain has TRBV6-5 and TRBJ1-1; tentatively, D is TRBD1 (5 bases). The germline V and J ends were trimmed by 6 bases and 8 bases, with 16 bases remaining between them. The CDR3 contains 13 residues. The germline V gene has CDR1 MNHEY and CDR2 SVGAGI.

The V and J genes are TRBV6-4 and TRBJ2-3; TRBD1 agrees at 11 bases. The CDR3 is 14 amino acids. The V gene's germline CDR1 is MRHNA and CDR2 SNTAGT. J was trimmed by 5 bases and V by 6 bases; bases with no gene match: 4. The CDR3 DNA is TGTGCCAGCAGCCGGGACAGGGGGGTAGATACGCAGTATTTT. It is translated as CASSRDRGVDTQYF.

This chain uses TRBV11-2 with TRBJ1-3; D may be TRBD1 (6 bases). The germline V gene has CDR1 SGHAT and CDR2 FQNNGV. V was cut by 5 bases and J by 2 bases, with 13 bases left in between. This CDR3 has 15 residues. The CDR3 sequence is CASSPQGIAGNTIYF. The CDR3 DNA reads TGTGCCAGCAGCCCGCAGGGGATAGCTGGAAACACCATATATTTT.

The table lists this clone with a count of one. V and J are TRBV30 and TRBJ1-2; tentatively, D is TRBD1 (5 bases). The germline gives CDR1 GTSNPN, CDR2 SVGIG (reference sequence). The V gene lost 1 base and the J gene lost 3 bases, with 18 bases spanning the gap. The CDR3 is 16 residues long. The CDR3 protein is CAWSAEGTRADYGYTF. CDR3 nucleotide sequence: TGTGCCTGGAGTGCCGAGGGGACTCGGGCCGACTATGGCTACACCTTC.

The V and J genes are TRBV3-1 (or the pseudogene TRBV3-2) and TRBJ2-7; D is unresolved. The germline CDR1 and CDR2 sequences are LGHDT and YNNKEL (reference sequence). CDR3 length equals 11 residues. V shed 1 base and J shed 7 bases, with 5 bases lying between them. The CDR3 bases are TGTGCCAGCAGCCAAGTCGAGGAGCAGTACTTC. This sequence encodes CASSQVEEQYF.

Comments on this clone: Other DNA sequences from this sample encode an identical CDR3 as well. This chain joins TRBV18 and TRBJ2-3; no clear D gene. The CDR3 spans 11 residues. V was trimmed by 3 bases and J by 2 bases, leaving 0 bases between them. Germline-derived CDR1 and CDR2 are KGHSH and LQKENI. CDR3 in DNA: TGTGCCAGCTCACCCACAGATACGCAGTATTTT. The encoded protein is CASSPTDTQYF.

For the CDR3, the DNA is TGTGCCAGCAGCTTAGCGCGAGCGGGGGGAGCCTACGAGCAGTACTTC. Translation gives CASSLARAGGAYEQYF. The V call is TRBV7-9, the J call TRBJ2-7, with TRBD2 matching over 9 bases. The junction had 5 bases not matched to a gene; V was cut back by 0 bases and J by 2 bases. There are 16 residues in the CDR3. Germline V gives CDR1 SEHNR, CDR2 FQNEAQ (reference sequence).

This chain uses TRBV5-8 with TRBJ2-3; TRBD1 is a possible D gene (5 bases). Germline CDR1 SGHTS, CDR2 YDEGEE. Trimming left V 4 bases short and J 3 bases short, with 9 bases between. The CDR3 contains 13 residues. Here the CDR3 reads CASSPDRTDTQYF. The CDR3 DNA is TGTGCCAGCAGCCCCGACAGAACAGATACGCAGTATTTT.

The rearrangement links TRBV14 to TRBJ2-1; 7 bases match TRBD2. CDR1 and CDR2 from the germline V gene are SGHDN and FVKESK. V shed 4 bases and J 2 bases; nucleotides not matched to a gene: 11. This CDR3 has 17 amino acids. CDR3 region: CASSLLVGGGPYNEQFF. The CDR3 DNA reads TGTGCCAGCAGCCTTCTGGTTGGGGGGGGACCCTACAATGAGCAGTTCTTC.

The V gene is TRBV5-1, the J gene TRBJ2-7; D possibly corresponds to TRBD2 (5 bases). V was clipped by 1 base and J by 0 bases, with 8 bases between them. This CDR3 region has 14 residues. The germline gives CDR1 SGHRS, CDR2 YFSETQ. CDR3 coding DNA: TGCGCCAGCAGCTTGAGGGAGTCCTCCTACGAGCAGTACTTC. As protein: CASSLRESSYEQYF. The full variable domain, with the rest looked up from reference TRBV5-1 and TRBJ2-7, is KAGVTQTPRYLIKTRGQQVTLSCSPISGHRSVSWYQQTPGQGLQFLFEYFSETQRNKGNFPGRFSGRQFSNSRSEMNVSTLELGDSALYLCASSLRESSYEQYFGPGTRLTVT.